Following are 9 T cell receptor beta chains from one sample sequenced in a study of T cell responses to AZD1222 COVID-19 vaccine. Repertoires were generated with immunoSEQ multiplex PCR, while TCRdb's copy carries only in-frame clones and drops some. The table records roughly 100,000 clones, 80% to 90% of them present only once. This specimen consisted of peripheral blood, obtained 28 days after the second AZD1222 dose. These receptors were obtained from an adult who received the AZD1222 COVID-19 vaccine.

The chain is built from TRBV10-3 and TRBJ2-1; no definite D call. CDR3 length: 17 amino acids. Germline V lookup: CDR1 ENHRY, CDR2 SYGVKD. V lost 2 bases and J 0 bases, leaving 14 bases between the germline ends. The CDR3 is CAISEVPARSSYNEQFF. CDR3 in DNA: TGTGCCATCAGTGAGGTGCCAGCCAGGAGCTCCTACAATGAGCAGTTCTTC.

This clone was observed once. This CDR3 is CASSEARNTGELFF. DNA of the CDR3: TGTGCCAGCAGTGAAGCAAGAAACACCGGGGAGCTGTTTTTT. The V call is TRBV6-1, the J call TRBJ2-2, with D unclear. The V and J ends lost 0 bases and 2 bases respectively, with 4 bases between them. Germline CDR1 and CDR2: MNHNS and SASEGT. CDR3 length: 14 amino acids.

The J gene is TRBJ2-7, the V gene TRBV24-1, with 8 bases matching TRBD1. Germline CDR1 and CDR2: KGHDR and SFDVKD. This CDR3 has 11 residues. J was trimmed by 7 bases and V by 9 bases; bases with no gene match: 4. The CDR3, as DNA: TGTGCCACCTCCAGGGGGCAAGAGCAGTACTTC. Encoded protein: CATSRGQEQYF.

CDR3 sequence (DNA): TGTGCCAGCAGTTCTCACCCAACAGCTAATGGTGAAAAACTGTTTTTT. This translates into CASSSHPTANGEKLFF. This chain uses TRBV28 with TRBJ1-4; D remains unclear. This CDR3 comprises 16 residues. Germline V gene data show CDR1 as MDHEN and CDR2 as SYDVKM. V was trimmed by 4 bases and J by 7 bases, leaving 19 bases between them.

CDR3 bases: TGTGCCAGCAGTGTAGGGGGTAGGAATGAGCAGTTCTTC. Protein sequence: CASSVGGRNEQFF. This chain joins TRBV2 and TRBJ2-1, with D perhaps TRBD1 (6 bases). CDR3 length: 13 amino acids. Trimming pared 4 bases from V and 7 bases from J, leaving 11 bases between. Germline assignment: CDR1 SNHLY and CDR2 FYNNEI.

J is TRBJ1-2 and V is TRBV7-2; D unclear. Trimming left V 1 base short and J 4 bases short, with 10 bases between. Germline V gene data show CDR1 as SGHTA and CDR2 as FQGNSA. The CDR3 runs to 14 residues. CDR3 amino acids: CASSLDRLSYGYTF. DNA for the CDR3: TGTGCCAGCAGCTTAGACAGACTTTCCTATGGCTACACCTTC.

This sequence joins TRBV5-1 and TRBJ1-1, with 7 bases fitting TRBD1. The CDR3 has 14 amino acids. Germline CDR1 is SGHRS and CDR2 is YFSETQ. Germline trimming cut 2 bases from V and 3 bases from J; bases unmatched to any gene: 4. CDR3 residues: CASSFTGADTEAFF. CDR3 in DNA: TGCGCCAGCAGCTTCACAGGGGCTGACACTGAAGCTTTCTTT.

The chain is built from TRBV30 and TRBJ2-3; no clear D gene. This CDR3 has 13 residues. The V and J ends lost 5 bases and 3 bases respectively, with 12 bases between them. In germline, CDR1 is GTSNPN, CDR2 SVGIG (reference sequence). CDR3: CAWSSWSTDTQYF. The CDR3 nucleotides read TGTGCCTGGTCCTCATGGTCGACAGATACGCAGTATTTT.

The chain joins TRBV25-1 to TRBJ2-7, with 8 positions matching TRBD1. CDR3 size: 16 residues. V was pared by 0 bases and J by 4 bases, with 8 bases of the junction left unmatched. Germline assignment: CDR1 MGHDK and CDR2 SYGVNS. The CDR3 spells CASSEYPSGQGYEQYF. DNA for the CDR3: TGTGCCAGCAGTGAATATCCATCAGGACAGGGATACGAGCAGTACTTC.